This TCR beta chain originates from a study of blood T cells in healthy people across ages. Background on the study: Capture by template switching was about one barcoded beta molecule per two T cells. Study-wide results and limits: CMV status of donors was not determined, possibly confounding expanded clonotype changes. Fewer expanded clones and more diversity marked long-lived versus aged donors.

The CDR3 is made up of 14 amino acids. Germline CDR1 and CDR2: SGDLS and YYNGEE. Trimming stripped 2 bases from V and 3 bases from J, with 11 bases between. Details on this clonotype: Its antigen is unidentified.

Together with a sample-barcoded 5' primer, a J-beta primer mix was included in a second PCR lasting about 6 to 12 cycles. TCRdb passed the 5' RACE reads through MiXCR, listing each CDR3 protein once. The sample holds about 680,000 distinct CDR3 sequences, around 49% seen once. Each sample had at least 6 million PBMCs isolated. Material: blood. The chain is built from TRBV9 and TRBJ1-2; D remains unclear. The clonotype was recovered from a woman aged 55 to 70 in good health. This CDR3 is CASSVSDGYYGYTF. CDR3 DNA sequence: TGTGCCAGCAGCGTTTCAGACGGATACTATGGCTACACCTTC.